The present T cell receptor (beta chain) was sequenced within a study of T cell responses to AZD1222 COVID-19 vaccine. Trimming pared 6 bases from V and 5 bases from J, leaving 14 bases between. CDR3 length: 14 amino acids. Germline CDR1 is MDHEN and CDR2 is SYDVKM. Measured with immunoSEQ multiplex PCR; TCRdb has only the in-frame clones, and not every one. The sample includes 95,000 to 150,000 clones, approximately 90% of them seen just once. Study-wide points: Clonal diversity was possibly underestimated; the donors were predominantly white British and more often female.

Note on this clone: Its antigen is as yet unknown.

The sequencing here drew on peripheral blood, taken on day 0 of AZD1222 vaccination. The TCR was taken from an adult in good health. The gene calls are TRBV28 and TRBJ2-1; D perhaps matches TRBD1 (6 bases). The CDR3 nucleotides read TGTGCCAGCAGGTTACAGGGTCCCCACAATGAGCAGTTCTTC. Amino acid sequence: CASRLQGPHNEQFF.